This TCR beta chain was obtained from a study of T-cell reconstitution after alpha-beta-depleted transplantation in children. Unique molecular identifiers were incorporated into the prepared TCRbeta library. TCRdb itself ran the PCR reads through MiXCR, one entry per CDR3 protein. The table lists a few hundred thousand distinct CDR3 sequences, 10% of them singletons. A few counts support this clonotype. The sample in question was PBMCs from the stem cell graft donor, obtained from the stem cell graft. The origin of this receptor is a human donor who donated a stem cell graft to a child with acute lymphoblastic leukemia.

CDR3 region: CASSLTRAQRGDGYTF. In nucleotides, the CDR3 is TGTGCCAGCAGCTTAACCCGGGCTCAGAGGGGGGATGGCTACACCTTC. The rearrangement links TRBV7-3 to TRBJ1-2, with TRBD1 as a possible D gene (6 bases). CDR1 and CDR2 from the germline V gene are SGHTA and FQGTGA. V was shortened by 0 bases and J by 6 bases, with 17 bases between the two germline ends. This CDR3 region has 16 residues.